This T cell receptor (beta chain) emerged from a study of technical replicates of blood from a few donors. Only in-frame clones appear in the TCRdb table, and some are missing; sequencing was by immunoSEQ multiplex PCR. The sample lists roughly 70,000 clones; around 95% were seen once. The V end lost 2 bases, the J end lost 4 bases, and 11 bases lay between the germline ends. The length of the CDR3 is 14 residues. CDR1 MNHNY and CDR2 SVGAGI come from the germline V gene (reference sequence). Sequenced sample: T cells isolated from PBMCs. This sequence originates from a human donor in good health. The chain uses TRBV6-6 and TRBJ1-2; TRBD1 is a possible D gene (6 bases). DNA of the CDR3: TGTGCCAGCAGTTACGCTTCGACAGGCTATGGCTACACCTTC. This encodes CASSYASTGYGYTF.